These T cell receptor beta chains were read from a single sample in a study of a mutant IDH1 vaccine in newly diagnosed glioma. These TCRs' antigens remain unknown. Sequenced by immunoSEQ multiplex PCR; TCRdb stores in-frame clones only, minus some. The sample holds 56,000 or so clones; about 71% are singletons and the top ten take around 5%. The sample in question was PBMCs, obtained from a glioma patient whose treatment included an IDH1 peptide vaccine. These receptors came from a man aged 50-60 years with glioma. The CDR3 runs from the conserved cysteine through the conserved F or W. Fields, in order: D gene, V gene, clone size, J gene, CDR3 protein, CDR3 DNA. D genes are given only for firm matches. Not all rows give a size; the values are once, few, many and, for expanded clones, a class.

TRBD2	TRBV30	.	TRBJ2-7	CAWSSTSAGSYEQYF	TGTGCCTGGAGTTCAACTAGCGCCGGCTCCTACGAGCAGTACTTC
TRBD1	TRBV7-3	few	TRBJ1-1	CASSQDRGLRTEAFF	TGTGCCAGCAGCCAGGACAGGGGGCTGAGGACTGAAGCTTTCTTT
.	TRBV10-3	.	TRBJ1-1	CASGASGDRNTEAFF	TGTGCCAGCGGGGCGTCAGGGGATCGGAACACTGAAGCTTTCTTT
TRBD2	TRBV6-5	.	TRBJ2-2	CASRPGGVDTGELFF	TGTGCCAGCAGACCCGGGGGGGTCGACACCGGGGAGCTGTTTTTT
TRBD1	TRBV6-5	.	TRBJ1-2	CASSQQGANGYTF	TGTGCCAGCAGCCAACAGGGGGCAAATGGCTACACCTTC
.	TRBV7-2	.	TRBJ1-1	CASSLSLGGAEAFF	TGTGCCAGCAGCTTAAGCTTGGGGGGAGCTGAAGCTTTCTTT
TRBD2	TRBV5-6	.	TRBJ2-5	CASSPGGETQYF	TGTGCCAGCAGCCCGGGGGGTGAGACCCAGTACTTC
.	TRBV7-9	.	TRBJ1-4	CASSFVDATNEKLFF	TGTGCCAGCAGCTTTGTTGATGCAACTAATGAAAAACTGTTTTTT
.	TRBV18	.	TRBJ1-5	CASSPSSGNQPQHF	TGTGCCAGCTCACCAAGTTCGGGGAATCAGCCCCAGCATTTT
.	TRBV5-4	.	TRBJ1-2	CASSFNLIYGYTF	TGTGCCAGCAGCTTCAACCTCATCTATGGCTACACCTTC
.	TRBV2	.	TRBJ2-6	CASSEMAAGANVLTF	TGTGCCAGCAGTGAAATGGCCGCTGGGGCCAACGTCCTGACTTTC
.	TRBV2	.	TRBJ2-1	CASTWGGDEQFF	TGTGCCAGCACCTGGGGAGGCGATGAGCAGTTCTTC
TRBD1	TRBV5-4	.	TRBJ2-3	CASSPDRNTDTQYF	TGTGCCAGCAGCCCGGACAGGAACACAGATACGCAGTATTTT
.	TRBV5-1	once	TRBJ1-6	CASSLESVPYNSPLHF	TGCGCCAGCAGCTTGGAATCGGTACCCTATAATTCACCCCTCCACTTT
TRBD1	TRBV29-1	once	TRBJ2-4	CSARQGPPNIQYF	TGCAGCGCAAGACAGGGACCCCCAAACATTCAGTACTTC
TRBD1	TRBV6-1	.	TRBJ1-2	CASSDTGAGGYTF	TGTGCCAGCAGTGATACAGGGGCGGGTGGCTACACCTTC
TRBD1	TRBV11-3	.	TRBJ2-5	CASSLVGQGQETQYF	TGTGCCAGCAGCTTAGTGGGACAGGGGCAAGAGACCCAGTACTTC
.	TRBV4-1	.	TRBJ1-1	CASSQDRRAWDTEAFF	TGCGCCAGCAGCCAAGATAGGAGGGCCTGGGACACTGAAGCTTTCTTT
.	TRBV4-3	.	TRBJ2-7	CASSQTLGQGRGEQYF	TGCGCCAGCAGCCAGACTTTAGGGCAGGGCAGGGGCGAGCAGTACTTC
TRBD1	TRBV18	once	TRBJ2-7	CASSPPGQGSYEQYF	TGTGCCAGCTCACCTCCGGGACAGGGTTCCTACGAGCAGTACTTC
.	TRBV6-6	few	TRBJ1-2	CASSYSGERYGYTF	TGTGCCAGCAGTTACTCTGGGGAGAGGTATGGCTACACCTTC
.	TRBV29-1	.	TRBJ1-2	CSVEETGEAGTSTGGYTF	TGCAGCGTTGAGGAGACAGGAGAAGCGGGGACCTCGACCGGCGGCTACACCTTC
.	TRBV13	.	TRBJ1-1	CASSLGGGAFF	TGTGCCAGCAGCTTAGGTGGGGGAGCTTTCTTT
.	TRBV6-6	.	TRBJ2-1	CASNNDEQFF	TGTGCCAGCAATAACGATGAGCAGTTCTTC
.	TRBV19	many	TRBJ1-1	CASSLRYSRPEAFF	TGTGCCAGTAGCCTTCGGTACAGCCGGCCCGAAGCTTTCTTT
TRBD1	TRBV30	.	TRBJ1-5	CAWSTGGGSNQPQHF	TGTGCCTGGAGTACAGGGGGTGGAAGCAATCAGCCCCAGCATTTT
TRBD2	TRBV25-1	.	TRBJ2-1	CASSKGGTYNEQFF	TGTGCCAGCAGTAAGGGAGGGACCTACAATGAGCAGTTCTTC
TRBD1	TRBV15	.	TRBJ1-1	CATSSYRDRGTEAFF	TGTGCCACCAGCAGCTACCGGGACAGGGGAACTGAAGCTTTCTTT
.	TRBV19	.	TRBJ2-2	CASMRGEVHPGELFF	TGTGCCAGTATGCGTGGAGAGGTACACCCCGGGGAGCTGTTTTTT
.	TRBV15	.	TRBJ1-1	CATSRDIGEAFF	TGTGCCACCAGCAGAGATATAGGGGAAGCTTTCTTT
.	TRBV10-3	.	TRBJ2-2	CAIRTGTLNTGELFF	TGTGCCATCAGAACCGGGACATTAAACACCGGGGAGCTGTTTTTT
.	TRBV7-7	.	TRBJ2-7	CASSIGPGDYEQYF	TGTGCTAGCAGCATAGGCCCCGGGGACTACGAGCAGTACTTC
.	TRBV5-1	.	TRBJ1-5	CASSLSGNQPQHF	TGCGCCAGCAGCTTATCAGGGAATCAGCCCCAGCATTTT